The T cell receptor beta chain described here comes from a study of cytomegalovirus exposure and HLA in healthy donors. The overall study: Caucasian-associated ancestry cluster membership applied to 75% to 85% of about 370 genotyped donors.

The PCR had 60 Vbeta and 13 Jbeta primers. Data came from immunoSEQ multiplex PCR; TCRdb stores just in-frame clones and leaves some out. The data contain 200,000 to 250,000 clones, approximately 82% of them singletons. Remarks on this clone: Its antigen is not identified.

CDR1 and CDR2 (germline): LNHDA, SQIVND (reference sequence). The CDR3 totals 14 residues. The germline V and J ends were trimmed by 5 bases and 4 bases, with 12 bases remaining between them. Broader study findings: Analyses of presence/absence relied on an assumption of roughly uniform sequencing depth across donors. CMV serostatus was the only immune exposure information that was available. The listing of 150 or so TCR beta chains classed them as cytomegalovirus-associated.

This chain connects TRBV19 to TRBJ1-5; the D is unclear. The receptor comes from a woman between 40 and 55 years old in good health and CMV-seronegative. Sequencing was carried out using PBMCs. The CDR3 is CASSETTRNQPQHF. Here the CDR3 DNA reads TGTGCCAGTAGTGAGACAACCCGTAATCAGCCCCAGCATTTT.